This TCR beta chain appears in the sequencing data of a study of T cell responses to AZD1222 COVID-19 vaccine. The CDR3 covers 14 residues. From germline, CDR1 is LNHDA and CDR2 SQIVND (reference sequence). J lost 3 bases, V lost 7 bases, and 8 bases had no gene match. Data came from immunoSEQ multiplex PCR; TCRdb stores just in-frame clones and leaves some out. The sample contains 100,000 to 150,000 clones, about 91% of which appear only once. Study results and limitations: Researchers report vaccine-associated CD4 TCRs spanning spike, with dominance at 160-218 and 743-854.

As concerns this clone: Its specificity is not known.

The chain joins TRBV19 to TRBJ1-1; 7 bases line up with TRBD1. This material consisted of peripheral blood, taken 28 days after the second AZD1222 dose. The source is an adult who received the AZD1222 COVID-19 vaccine. The CDR3 nucleotides are TGTGCCAGTAAGGAGGGCAGGGGGTACACTGAAGCTTTCTTT. Residues: CASKEGRGYTEAFF.